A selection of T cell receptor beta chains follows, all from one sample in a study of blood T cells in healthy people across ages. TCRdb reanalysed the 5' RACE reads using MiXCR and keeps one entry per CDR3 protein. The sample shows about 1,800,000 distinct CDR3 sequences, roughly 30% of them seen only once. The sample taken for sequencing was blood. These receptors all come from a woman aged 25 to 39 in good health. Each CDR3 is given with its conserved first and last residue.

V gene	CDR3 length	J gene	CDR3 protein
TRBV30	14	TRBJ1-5	CAWSGIRGNQPQHF
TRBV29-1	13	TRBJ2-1	CSVEDRGMGEQFF
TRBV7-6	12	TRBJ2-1	CASSLAEDEQFF
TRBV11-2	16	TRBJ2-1	CASRYKGTGSRNEQFF
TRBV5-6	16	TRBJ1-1	CASSINTGRVGTEAFF
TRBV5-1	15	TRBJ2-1	CASSWTSGGRNEQFF
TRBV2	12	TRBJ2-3	CASSVGSSTQYF
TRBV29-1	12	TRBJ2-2	CSVSQGTGELFF
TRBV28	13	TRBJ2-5	CASRTPGGETQYF
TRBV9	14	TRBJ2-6	CASSVGWGANVLTF
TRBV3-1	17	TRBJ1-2	CASSQTGTGGTLGGYTF
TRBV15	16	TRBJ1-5	CATSSLYQGGTQPQHF
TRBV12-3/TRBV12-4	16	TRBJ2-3	CASSPLAGGSADTQYF
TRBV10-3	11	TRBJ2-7	CAIRSDYEQYF
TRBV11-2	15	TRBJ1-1	CASSLTRQLGSEAFF
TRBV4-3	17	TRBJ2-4	CASSQDWRASGNNEQYF
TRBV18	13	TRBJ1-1	CASAQGRDTEAFF
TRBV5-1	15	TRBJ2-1	CASSSGLVVYNEQFF